The 21 T cell receptor beta chains listed next were all sequenced from one sample in a study of regulatory T cells in long-lasting Graves disease. Building of the TCR beta libraries involved iRepertoire HTBI primers and Arm-PCR of CDR3 regions. Using its own MiXCR run on the multiplex PCR reads, TCRdb lists one record per CDR3 protein. Of under 350,000 distinct CDR3 sequences in the sample, 20% to 25% were seen once. The time point denotes: persistent/refractory GD, antithyroid drugs over 5 years with positive TRAb. PBMC RNA served as the TCR library source. The sample consisted of peripheral blood mononuclear cells (PBMCs), taken when the disease was refractory, from a patient treated with antithyroid drugs. The receptor set was obtained from a female donor with Graves disease.

The gene calls are TRBV15 and TRBJ1-1; D is undetermined. The CDR3 spans 13 residues. V was cut by 5 bases and J by 3 bases, with 10 bases left in between. CDR1 and CDR2 from the germline V gene are LNHNV and YYDKDF (reference sequence). The CDR3 spells CATSDGQDTEAFF. For the CDR3, the DNA is TGTGCCACCAGCGACGGCCAGGACACTGAAGCTTTCTTT.

This clonotype was seen a few times. This chain links TRBV6-2 or TRBV6-3 with TRBJ1-1; 8 nucleotides match TRBD1. CDR1 and CDR2 (germline): MNHEY, SVGEGT. After removal of 0 bases from V and 7 bases from J, the junction contained 7 bases not matched to a gene. This CDR3 region has 15 residues. This CDR3 is CASSYSQRTGIEAFF. In DNA form, the CDR3 reads TGTGCCAGCAGTTACTCCCAGCGGACAGGGATTGAAGCTTTCTTT.

This clonotype was found many times. V and J are TRBV3-1 and TRBJ2-4; tentative D call: TRBD2 (6 bases). Trimming cost V 2 bases and J 0 bases, with 20 bases left between them. The germline gives CDR1 LGHDT, CDR2 YNNKEL (reference sequence). The CDR3 runs to 19 residues. CDR3 sequence: CASSQFPPERALAKNIQYF. In nucleotides, the CDR3 is TGTGCCAGCAGCCAATTCCCTCCGGAGCGGGCCTTAGCCAAAAACATTCAGTACTTC.

In its sample, this clonotype was seen many times. The chain links TRBV29-1 to TRBJ1-2; D is unresolved. Germline V gene lookup returns CDR1 SQVTM and CDR2 ANQGSEA. V gave up 2 bases and J gave up 8 bases, with 6 bases separating them. This CDR3 comprises 10 residues. The CDR3 DNA reads TGCAGCGTTGAATGGCGAGGCTACACCTTC. It is translated as CSVEWRGYTF.

This clonotype was detected many times. This sequence joins TRBV3-1 and TRBJ1-5; D unclear. The germline CDR1 and CDR2 sequences are LGHDT and YNNKEL (reference sequence). This CDR3 has 15 residues. Trimming removed 2 bases at V and 1 base at J, with 9 bases between. The CDR3 coding sequence is TGTGCCAGCAGCCAATATCTGTTCAGCAATCAGCCCCAGCATTTT. It specifies CASSQYLFSNQPQHF.

The V gene is TRBV6-1, the J gene TRBJ2-7; D may be TRBD1 or TRBD2 (6 bases each). The CDR3 sequence is 13 residues long. Germline V gene sequence: CDR1 MNHNS, CDR2 SASEGT. Trimming took 6 bases from V and 3 from J, leaving 12 bases between them. In DNA, the CDR3 is TGTGCCAGCAGCCACAGGGACTTCTACGAGCAGTACTTC. Its protein is CASSHRDFYEQYF.

In its sample, this clonotype was seen many times. The rearrangement links TRBV2 to TRBJ2-4; 10 bases agree with TRBD2. The CDR3 is 18 residues long. V gave up 8 bases and J gave up 0 bases; unmatched junction bases: 13. CDR1 is SNHLY, CDR2 FYNNEI, per germline. In nucleotides, the CDR3 is TGTGCCAGCGACCCGGGACTAGCGACCGGGGAAGCCAAAAACATTCAGTACTTC. This sequence encodes CASDPGLATGEAKNIQYF.

V usage is TRBV5-1 and J usage is TRBJ2-7; 10 positions agree with TRBD1. Losses at the gene ends were 2 bases for V and 2 bases for J; bases not matched to a gene: 7. In germline, CDR1 is SGHRS, CDR2 YFSETQ. This CDR3 has 16 amino acids. DNA for the CDR3: TGCGCCAGCAGCTTTCAACCGGGACAGGGGCCCTACGAGCAGTACTTC. Residues: CASSFQPGQGPYEQYF. The full variable domain, rest sourced from reference TRBV5-1 and TRBJ2-7, is KAGVTQTPRYLIKTRGQQVTLSCSPISGHRSVSWYQQTPGQGLQFLFEYFSETQRNKGNFPGRFSGRQFSNSRSEMNVSTLELGDSALYLCASSFQPGQGPYEQYFGPGTRLTVT.

Remarks on this clonotype: The junction does not match germline at one end; this may be a read error. The chain is built from TRBV18 and TRBJ1-2, with 9 nucleotides matching TRBD1. Germline V gives CDR1 KGHSH, CDR2 LQKENI. The CDR3 consists of 13 residues. Here the CDR3 reads CASSPGTGYGYAF. Here the CDR3 DNA reads TGTGCCAGCTCGCCCGGGACAGGGTATGGCTACGCCTTC.

There are many counts of this clonotype. The V gene is TRBV20-1, the J gene TRBJ1-6; 7 bases map to TRBD1. Trimming cost V 0 bases and J 7 bases; bases outside gene matches: 6. The CDR3 is made up of 15 amino acids. The germline gives CDR1 DFQATT, CDR2 SNEGSKA (reference sequence). In DNA form, the CDR3 reads TGCAGTGCTAGAGATAGCCGGGACAGCAATTCACCCCTCCACTTT. It codes for CSARDSRDSNSPLHF.

This chain uses TRBV27 with TRBJ1-5; TRBD1 agrees at 7 bases. Germline-derived CDR1 and CDR2 are MNHEY and SMNVEV (reference sequence). The CDR3 is 17 amino acids. The V segment lost 0 bases and the J segment 7 bases; nucleotides outside the gene matches: 12. Here the CDR3 reads CASSLSAPTGLGQPQHF. CDR3 coding DNA: TGTGCCAGCAGTTTATCAGCCCCGACAGGGCTAGGACAGCCCCAGCATTTT.

This clonotype was seen once. A read error is possible here, since a much larger clone lies one base away. This chain joins TRBV7-6 and TRBJ2-2; D remains unclear. Trimming pared 3 bases from V and 6 bases from J, leaving 5 bases between. The CDR3 has 12 amino acids. Germline CDR1 SGHVS, CDR2 FNYEAQ. The CDR3 loop is CASSFWSGELFF. CDR3 bases: TGTGCCAGCAGCTTTTGGTCCGGGGAGCTGTTTTTT.

This clonotype was counted ten times or more. The V and J genes are TRBV10-3 and TRBJ2-7; no clear D gene. Germline V gene sequence: CDR1 ENHRY, CDR2 SYGVKD. Trimming took 3 bases from V and 1 from J, leaving 13 bases between them. The CDR3 is made up of 15 amino acids. CDR3 protein: CAISDFRDISYEQYF. The CDR3 region has the DNA TGTGCCATCAGTGACTTTCGAGACATATCCTACGAGCAGTACTTC.

This clonotype was recorded many times. This sequence joins TRBV6-2 or TRBV6-3 and TRBJ1-5, with D uncertain. There are 14 residues in the CDR3. Deletions cut 1 base from V and 5 bases from J, with 9 bases between. Germline V gene lookup returns CDR1 MNHEY and CDR2 SVGEGT. As DNA, the CDR3 is TGTGCCAGCAGTTACTGGGAGTCGCATCAGCCCCAGCATTTT. The encoded protein is CASSYWESHQPQHF.

In nucleotides, the CDR3 is TGTGCCAGCAGTTACTCAAGACTGTTGAGCACTGAAGCTTTCTTT. Translated, it gives CASSYSRLLSTEAFF. V and J are TRBV6-2 or TRBV6-3 and TRBJ1-1; D unresolved. V lost 0 bases, J lost 4 bases, and 12 bases lay in between. The CDR3 totals 15 residues. Germline V gene lookup returns CDR1 MNHEY and CDR2 SVGEGT.

This clonotype was seen ten or more times. The chain has TRBV3-1 and TRBJ2-7; D gene ambiguous. The CDR3 is made up of 12 amino acids. The germline gives CDR1 LGHDT, CDR2 YNNKEL (reference sequence). V was cut by 5 bases and J by 9 bases, with 14 bases left in between. The CDR3 region is CASSGHTHRQYF. The CDR3 DNA is TGTGCCAGCAGCGGGCACACCCACAGGCAGTACTTC.

This clonotype turned up a few times. This chain links TRBV20-1 with TRBJ1-5; D might be TRBD1 (5 bases). The CDR3 sequence is 16 residues long. Germline V gives CDR1 DFQATT, CDR2 SNEGSKA (reference sequence). Deletions cut 1 base from V and 0 bases from J, with 13 bases between. The CDR3 DNA follows: TGCAGTGCTAGAGGCAGGGAGGCCTATAGCAATCAGCCCCAGCATTTT. It codes for CSARGREAYSNQPQHF.

This clonotype was seen a few times. The chain links TRBV11-2 to TRBJ2-1; possibly TRBD1 for D (6 bases). V was pared by 5 bases and J by 3 bases, with 17 bases between. The CDR3 runs to 16 residues. Germline assignment: CDR1 SGHAT and CDR2 FQNNGV. CDR3 in amino acids: CASSPGAGRYYNEQFF. Written as DNA, the CDR3 is TGTGCCAGCAGCCCAGGGGCGGGCAGATACTACAATGAGCAGTTCTTC.

This clonotype was counted many times. V usage is TRBV28 and J usage is TRBJ1-1; TRBD1 might be the D (6 bases). V gave up 6 bases and J gave up 3 bases, with 17 bases separating them. The CDR3 sequence is 15 residues long. Per the germline V gene, CDR1 is MDHEN and CDR2 is SYDVKM. The CDR3 reads CASSRNWGADTEAFF. CDR3 nucleotide sequence: TGTGCCAGCAGCCGCAACTGGGGGGCGGACACTGAAGCTTTCTTT.

This clonotype was counted many times. The chain uses TRBV12-3 or TRBV12-4 and TRBJ1-2; D not resolved. V gave up 0 bases and J gave up 4 bases, with 9 bases separating them. The CDR3 runs to 14 residues. The CDR3 nucleotides read TGTGCCAGCAGTTTAGCAGTACAGCCCTATGGCTACACCTTC. It specifies CASSLAVQPYGYTF.

This clonotype has at least ten counts. CDR3 coding DNA: TGTGCCAGCGGCAAAAGGCCGGGACAGGGGACCACCGGGGAGCTGTTTTTT. This gives the protein CASGKRPGQGTTGELFF. This chain connects TRBV12-3 or TRBV12-4 to TRBJ2-2; 10 bases are shared with TRBD1. The CDR3 totals 17 residues. Unmatched junction bases numbered 13, after V lost 8 bases and J lost 4 bases.